The 23 T cell receptor beta chains presented below share a single source sample, sequenced in a study of regulatory T cells in long-lasting Graves disease. Described time point: newly diagnosed GD, antithyroid drugs for less than 3 months. TCR sequences were obtained from RNA taken from PBMCs. Construction of the TCR beta libraries employed iRepertoire HTBI primers in conjunction with Arm-PCR of CDR3 regions. Each CDR3 protein gets one entry after TCRdb re-called the multiplex PCR reads with MiXCR. The sample lists around 500,000 distinct CDR3 sequences, about 11% seen once, with almost 9% in the top ten. This sample was also put to use in a study of T cells in Graves' hyperthyroidism and ophthalmopathy.

Sequenced material: peripheral blood mononuclear cells (PBMCs), taken at new diagnosis, from a patient treated with antithyroid drugs. Source of these receptors: a woman aged 25 to 39 with Graves disease.

This clonotype was seen many times. The chain joins TRBV12-3 or TRBV12-4 to TRBJ2-1; 9 bases align to TRBD2. The CDR3 consists of 15 residues. The trim removed 3 bases at V and 0 bases at J, leaving 0 bases unmatched. The DNA for the CDR3 is TGTGCCAGCAGTTTTAGCGGGAGCTCCTACAATGAGCAGTTCTTC. Amino acids: CASSFSGSSYNEQFF.

In this sample, this clonotype turned up many times. The chain recombines TRBV6-1 with TRBJ1-2; D gene unclear. The CDR3 loop spans 10 amino acids. V was pared by 6 bases and J by 6 bases, with 5 bases between. The V gene's germline CDR1 is MNHNS and CDR2 SASEGT. The CDR3: CASRKHGYTF. The CDR3 DNA reads TGTGCCAGCAGGAAACATGGCTACACCTTC.

This clonotype was observed at least ten times. The chain combines TRBV9 with TRBJ1-2, with D unclear. The CDR3 loop spans 14 amino acids. Trimming left V 2 bases short and J 6 bases short, with 14 bases between. The germline gives CDR1 SGDLS, CDR2 YYNGEE. CDR3 amino acids: CASSVMGSRNGYTF. CDR3 DNA: TGTGCCAGCAGCGTTATGGGGAGTAGGAATGGCTACACCTTC.

The table lists this clonotype with many counts. The chain has TRBV11-2 and TRBJ1-6; D might be TRBD1 (5 bases). Trimming shortened V by 1 base and J by 10 bases, and 8 bases separated the two germline ends. Per germline, CDR1 SGHAT and CDR2 FQNNGV. There are 13 residues in the CDR3. For the CDR3, the DNA is TGTGCCAGCAGCTTAGTCGAGGGGTCACCCCTCCACTTT. Amino acids: CASSLVEGSPLHF. The whole variable domain, remainder taken from reference TRBV11-2 and TRBJ1-6, is EAGVAQSPRYKIIEKRQSVAFWCNPISGHATLYWYQQILGQGPKLLIQFQNNGVVDDSQLPKDRFSAERLKGVDSTLKIQPAKLEDSAVYLCASSLVEGSPLHFGNGTRLTVT.

This clonotype showed up many times. The rearrangement joins TRBV7-9 to TRBJ2-1, with D possibly being TRBD2 (5 bases). Trimming left V 0 bases short and J 14 bases short, with 17 bases between. CDR3 size: 14 residues. Germline-derived CDR1 and CDR2 are SEHNR and FQNEAQ (reference sequence). The CDR3 spells CASSLALEGRVEFF. CDR3 coding DNA: TGTGCCAGCAGCTTAGCACTAGAAGGCCGGGTTGAGTTCTTC.

This clonotype occurred many times. J is TRBJ2-2 and V is TRBV9; D gene unclear. Trimming removed 5 bases from V and 2 bases from J, with 10 bases in between. The CDR3 contains 14 residues. Germline assignment: CDR1 SGDLS and CDR2 YYNGEE. The CDR3 nucleotides read TGTGCCAGCAGAACTACGGGCAACACCGGGGAGCTGTTTTTT. As protein: CASRTTGNTGELFF. Full variable domain (rest looked up from reference TRBV9 and TRBJ2-2): DSGVTQTPKHLITATGQRVTLRCSPRSGDLSVYWYQQSLDQGLQFLIQYYNGEERAKGNILERFSAQQFPDLHSELNLSSLELGDSALYFCASRTTGNTGELFFGEGSRLTVL.

Regarding this clonotype: This may be a read error: a much more frequent sequence differs by one nucleotide. The chain employs TRBV6-2 or TRBV6-3 and TRBJ1-5; D is unresolved. The V end lost 5 bases, the J end lost 3 bases, and 5 bases lay between the germline ends. Looked up from germline, CDR1 is MNHEY and CDR2 is SVGEGT. The CDR3 is made up of 12 amino acids. CDR3 DNA: TGTGCCAGCAGTGGCTTCAATCAGCCCCAGCATTTT. Translated: CASSGFNQPQHF.

The chain couples TRBV11-2 to TRBJ2-2; D is uncertain. Germline V gene sequence: CDR1 SGHAT, CDR2 FQNNGV. CDR3 length: 15 residues. V lost 2 bases, J lost 3 bases, and 10 bases lay in between. CDR3 DNA: TGTGCCAGCAGCTTAAAGGTCTCAGACACCGGGGAGCTGTTTTTT. Residues: CASSLKVSDTGELFF.

This clonotype came up many times. The rearrangement links TRBV28 to TRBJ2-3, with D hard to call. V lost 3 bases and J lost 3, with 13 bases in between. Germline CDR1 MDHEN, CDR2 SYDVKM. The CDR3 extends over 15 amino acids. The CDR3 coding sequence is TGTGCCAGCAGTTTGGGTCAGTTCCTTACAGATACGCAGTATTTT. This codes for CASSLGQFLTDTQYF.

This clonotype occurred many times. This sequence joins TRBV12-3 or TRBV12-4 and TRBJ2-1; TRBD1 matches 7 bases. The CDR3 runs 15 residues. V dropped 5 bases and J dropped 0; count of bases not matched to a gene: 4. The CDR3 here is CASSDREVSYNEQFF. The DNA of the CDR3 is TGTGCCAGCAGTGACAGGGAAGTCTCCTACAATGAGCAGTTCTTC.

This clonotype came up many times. The chain has TRBV27 and TRBJ2-3, with D hard to call. The CDR3 length is 13 residues. The V and J ends lost 7 bases and 1 base respectively, with 9 bases between them. Germline V lookup: CDR1 MNHEY, CDR2 SMNVEV (reference sequence). The CDR3 sequence is CASTNHGTDTQYF. The CDR3 DNA sequence: TGTGCCAGCACCAACCACGGCACAGATACGCAGTATTTT.

This clonotype was seen at least ten times. The chain uses TRBV19 and TRBJ2-5; the D gene is possibly TRBD2 (5 bases). The CDR3 consists of 15 residues. Deletions cut 6 bases from V and 5 bases from J, with 19 bases between. In germline, CDR1 is LNHDA, CDR2 SQIVND (reference sequence). CDR3 nucleotides: TGTGCCAGTAGCTTAACTTTGCTACCGGGGGAGACCCAGTACTTC. Residues: CASSLTLLPGETQYF.

This clonotype was recorded a few times. The CDR3 sequence is CASSTNKGRGDTEAFF. CDR3 nucleotide sequence: TGTGCCAGCAGCACAAACAAGGGGAGGGGAGACACTGAAGCTTTCTTT. The J gene is TRBJ1-1, the V gene TRBV5-4; tentative D call: TRBD1 (5 bases). Looked up from germline, CDR1 is SGHNT and CDR2 is YYREEE (reference sequence). V was clipped by 4 bases and J by 3 bases, with 19 bases between them. This CDR3 is built from 16 residues.

This clonotype has ten or more counts. The V gene is TRBV7-2, the J gene TRBJ2-7; D is ambiguous. Germline-derived CDR1 and CDR2 are SGHTA and FQGNSA. Trimming removed 0 bases from V and 2 bases from J, with 11 bases in between. The CDR3 loop spans 15 amino acids. The CDR3 DNA follows: TGTGCCAGCAGCTTAGCCGCTAGTATGCCCTACGAGCAGTACTTC. This translates into CASSLAASMPYEQYF.

This clonotype was seen repeatedly, ten times or more. The chain carries TRBV7-9 and TRBJ2-1, with D uncertain. Trimming took off 2 bases at V and 15 bases at J, with 2 bases between the two ends. The CDR3 spans 8 residues. Germline CDR1 SEHNR, CDR2 FQNEAQ (reference sequence). This CDR3 is CASSLPFF. CDR3 coding DNA: TGTGCCAGCAGCTTACCGTTCTTC.

This clonotype has only one observation. Possible read error: a much larger clone is one base away. The V gene is TRBV18, the J gene TRBJ2-1; 7 bases are a match to TRBD1. The J segment lost 10 bases and the V segment lost 2 bases, leaving 11 bases of the junction unmatched. Germline V gives CDR1 KGHSH, CDR2 LQKENI. The CDR3 is made up of 15 amino acids. This chain's CDR3 is CASSPGSGTAYEQFF. DNA of the CDR3: TGTGCCAGCTCACCAGGTTCGGGGACAGCCTACGAGCAGTTCTTC.

This clonotype was counted many times. The chain combines TRBV3-1 with TRBJ2-7; the match to TRBD1 covers 7 bases. Germline values: CDR1 LGHDT, CDR2 YNNKEL (reference sequence). The junction had 4 bases not matched to a gene; V was cut back by 3 bases and J by 2 bases. CDR3 length equals 14 residues. The CDR3 DNA reads as TGTGCCAGCAGCCACCGACAGGGAACCTACGAGCAGTACTTC. Amino acid sequence: CASSHRQGTYEQYF.

This clonotype was seen repeatedly, ten times or more. This chain links TRBV4-3 with TRBJ1-4; tentatively, D is TRBD1 (5 bases). Trimming removed 2 bases at V and 4 bases at J, with 14 bases between. CDR1 and CDR2 from the germline V gene are LGHNA and YSLEER. This CDR3 contains 16 residues. CDR3 protein: CASSQLSHGHNEKLFF. In DNA form, the CDR3 reads TGCGCCAGCAGCCAATTATCGCACGGACATAATGAAAAACTGTTTTTT.

This clonotype was counted only a few times. The gene calls are TRBV4-2 and TRBJ2-1, with 13 bases lining up with TRBD2. Germline V gene lookup returns CDR1 LGHNA and CDR2 YNFKEQ. The V gene end was trimmed by 6 bases and the J gene end by 8 bases; junction bases not matched to a gene: 4. This CDR3 has 14 amino acids. CDR3 region: CASSGLAGEDEQFF. As DNA, the CDR3 is TGTGCCAGCAGTGGACTAGCGGGAGAGGATGAGCAGTTCTTC.

V gene TRBV7-6 combines with J gene TRBJ2-7; maybe TRBD1 (5 bases). Germline CDR1 reads SGHVS; CDR2 reads FNYEAQ. Trimming pared 0 bases from V and 2 bases from J, leaving 11 bases between. CDR3 length equals 15 residues. In DNA, the CDR3 is TGTGCCAGCAGCTTAGCTCACGACAGTCCCTACGAGCAGTACTTC. Protein: CASSLAHDSPYEQYF.

Worth noting for this clonotype: A far larger clone is just one base off, so this is likely a read error. V gene TRBV11-2 combines with J gene TRBJ2-5; TRBD2 might be the D (7 bases). V was pared by 5 bases and J by 11 bases, with 24 bases between. The CDR3 contains 15 residues. CDR1 and CDR2 (germline): SGHAT, FQNNGV. CDR3 sequence reads: CASSRDGAGAGEQYF. The CDR3, as DNA: TGTGCCAGCAGCCGAGACGGTGCAGGGGCGGGGGAGCAGTACTTC. Full variable domain (remainder filled in from reference TRBV11-2 and TRBJ2-5): EAGVAQSPRYKIIEKRQSVAFWCNPISGHATLYWYQQILGQGPKLLIQFQNNGVVDDSQLPKDRFSAERLKGVDSTLKIQPAKLEDSAVYLCASSRDGAGAGEQYFGPGTRLLVL.

This clonotype was observed at least ten times. The genes are TRBV13 and TRBJ2-2, with a tentative D call TRBD2 (5 bases). CDR3 length equals 16 residues. CDR1 PRHDT and CDR2 FYEKMQ come from the germline V gene (reference sequence). The V and J ends lost 3 bases and 6 bases respectively, with 17 bases between them. The CDR3: CASSFFRGLSSGELFF. CDR3 DNA sequence: TGTGCCAGCAGCTTCTTCCGGGGATTGAGCTCCGGGGAGCTGTTTTTT.

This clonotype showed up many times. CDR3 residues: CASSSFRDRGIYGYTF. DNA of the CDR3: TGTGCCAGCAGCTCATTCCGGGACAGGGGGATCTATGGCTACACCTTC. V usage is TRBV13 and J usage is TRBJ1-2; TRBD1 aligns across 11 bases. Germline V gives CDR1 PRHDT, CDR2 FYEKMQ (reference sequence). CDR3 size: 16 residues. V was clipped by 4 bases and J by 4 bases; unmatched bases: 8.